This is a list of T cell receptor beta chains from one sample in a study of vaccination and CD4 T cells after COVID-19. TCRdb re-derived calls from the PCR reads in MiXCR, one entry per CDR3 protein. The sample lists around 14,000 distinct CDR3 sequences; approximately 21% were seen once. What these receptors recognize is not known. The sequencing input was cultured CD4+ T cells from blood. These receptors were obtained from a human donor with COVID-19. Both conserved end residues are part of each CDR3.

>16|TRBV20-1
CSARDRDMTYNSPLHF
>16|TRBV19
CASSIDQAGNTGELFF
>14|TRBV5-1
CASSPQKGTYEQYF
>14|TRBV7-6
CASSSLSPPDTQYF
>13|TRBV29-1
CSVTSGTSYEQYF
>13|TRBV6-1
CASPPGARETQYF
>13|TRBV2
CASSVRGGQPQHF
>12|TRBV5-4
CASTGQNSPLHF
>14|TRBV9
CASSVGAQGTEAFF
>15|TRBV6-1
CASSEIQGYNNEQFF
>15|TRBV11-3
CASSFGSRGTDTQYF
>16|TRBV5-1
CASSLRAGQGGETQYF
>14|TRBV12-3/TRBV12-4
CAGSASGTGRKQYF
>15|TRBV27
CASRGARARNYGYTF
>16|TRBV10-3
CAIGRTGEGGNQPQHF
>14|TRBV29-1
CSTHFARKQETQYF
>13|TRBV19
CASSIRGVTEAFF
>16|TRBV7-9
CASTRSGAASYNEQFF
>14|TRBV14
CASSQPRGLEGYTF
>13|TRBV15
CATSRDAGQPQHF
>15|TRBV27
CASSGLARLYNEQFF
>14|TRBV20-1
CSASVRTGRDIQYF
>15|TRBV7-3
CASSQGLDYTDTQYF
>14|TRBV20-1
CSVILGASTDTQYF
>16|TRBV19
CATQKLSGQGYNEQFF
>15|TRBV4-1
CASSQRDRGNYGYTF
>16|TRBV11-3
CASSLGQGDRSTEAFF
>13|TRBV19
CASSIYGNYGYTF
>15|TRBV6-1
CASSEAPLWTGELFF
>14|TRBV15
CATSTRVSGTEAFF
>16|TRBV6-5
CASSYQDHQTGNTIYF
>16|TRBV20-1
CSAEGTSGGDGNEQFF
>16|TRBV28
CASSLGTGQGANTIYF
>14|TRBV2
CASSASQDPDTQYF
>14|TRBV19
CATESGRGSYGYTF
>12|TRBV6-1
CASSTGAGGYTF
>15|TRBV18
CASSKGQADNQPQHF
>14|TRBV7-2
CASSLDLGRYEQYF
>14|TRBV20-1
CSARDTSSGNTIYF
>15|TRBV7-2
CASSLEGTSTDTQYF
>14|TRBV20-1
CSARWRGGFNEQFF
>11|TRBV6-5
CASSYSHGYTF
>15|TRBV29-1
CSVEDGGRGTDTQYF
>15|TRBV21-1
CASRVVSQGAQPQHF
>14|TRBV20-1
CSAVRDTVGYEQYF
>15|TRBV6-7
CASSSYRQGAQGYTF
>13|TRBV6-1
CASSESREYGYTF
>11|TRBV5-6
CASSRSGEQYF
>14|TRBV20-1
CSASWSNSNYGYTF
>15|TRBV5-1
CASSLEGAGNQPQHF
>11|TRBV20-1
CSARQNTEAFF
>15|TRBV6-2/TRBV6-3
CASSYPTGRKETQYF
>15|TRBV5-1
CASSSDQGARYGYTF